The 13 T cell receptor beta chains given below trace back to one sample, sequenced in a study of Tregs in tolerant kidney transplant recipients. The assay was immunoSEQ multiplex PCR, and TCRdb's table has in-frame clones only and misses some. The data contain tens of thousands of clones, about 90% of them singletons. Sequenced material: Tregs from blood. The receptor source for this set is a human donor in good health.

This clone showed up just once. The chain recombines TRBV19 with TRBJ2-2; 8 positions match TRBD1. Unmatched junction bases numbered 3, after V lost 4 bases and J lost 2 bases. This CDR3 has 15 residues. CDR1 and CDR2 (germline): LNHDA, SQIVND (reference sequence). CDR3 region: CASSTQGVNTGELFF. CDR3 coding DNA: TGTGCCAGTAGTACACAGGGGGTCAACACCGGGGAGCTGTTTTTT.

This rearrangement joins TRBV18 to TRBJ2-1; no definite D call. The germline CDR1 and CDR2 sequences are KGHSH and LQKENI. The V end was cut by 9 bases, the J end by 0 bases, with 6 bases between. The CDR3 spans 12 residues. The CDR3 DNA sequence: TGTGCCAGTCAGATCTCCTACAATGAGCAGTTCTTC. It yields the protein CASQISYNEQFF.

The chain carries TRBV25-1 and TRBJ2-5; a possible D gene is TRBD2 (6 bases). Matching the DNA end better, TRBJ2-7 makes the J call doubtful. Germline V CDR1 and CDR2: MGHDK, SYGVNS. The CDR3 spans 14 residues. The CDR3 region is CASSDFGGSYEQYF. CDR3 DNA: TGTGCCAGCAGTGACTTTGGGGGGTCCTACGAGCAGTACTTC.

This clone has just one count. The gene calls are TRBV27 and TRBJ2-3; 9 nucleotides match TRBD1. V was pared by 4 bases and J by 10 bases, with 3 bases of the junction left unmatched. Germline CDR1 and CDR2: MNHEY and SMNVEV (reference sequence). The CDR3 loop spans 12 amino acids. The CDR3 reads CASSWGQGPQYF. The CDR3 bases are TGTGCCAGCAGTTGGGGACAGGGTCCGCAGTATTTT.

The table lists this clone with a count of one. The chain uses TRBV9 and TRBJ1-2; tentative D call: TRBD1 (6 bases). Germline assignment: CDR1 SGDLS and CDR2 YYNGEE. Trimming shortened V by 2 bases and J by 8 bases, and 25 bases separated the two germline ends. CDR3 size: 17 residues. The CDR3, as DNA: TGTGCCAGCAGCGTTGTAAGAAGTTCAGGGGAGTATGGAGGCTACACCTTC. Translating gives CASSVVRSSGEYGGYTF.

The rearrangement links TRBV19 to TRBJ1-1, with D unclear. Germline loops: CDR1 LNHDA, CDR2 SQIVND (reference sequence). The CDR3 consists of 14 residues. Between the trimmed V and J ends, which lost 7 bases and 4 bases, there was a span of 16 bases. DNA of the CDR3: TGTGCCAGTACCATAGGGAGTGGGAGCACTGAAGCTTTCTTT. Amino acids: CASTIGSGSTEAFF.

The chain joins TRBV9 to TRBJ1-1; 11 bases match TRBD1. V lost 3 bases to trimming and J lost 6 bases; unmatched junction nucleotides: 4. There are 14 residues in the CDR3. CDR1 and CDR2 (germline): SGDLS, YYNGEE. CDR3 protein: CASSAGQGASEAFF. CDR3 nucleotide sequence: TGTGCCAGCAGCGCTGGACAGGGGGCGTCTGAAGCTTTCTTT.

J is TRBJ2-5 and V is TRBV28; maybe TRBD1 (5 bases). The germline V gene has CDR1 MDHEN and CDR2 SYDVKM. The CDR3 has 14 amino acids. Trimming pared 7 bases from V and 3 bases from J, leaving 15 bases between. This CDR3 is CASTSPTEKETQYF. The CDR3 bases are TGTGCCAGCACCTCCCCGACAGAGAAAGAGACCCAGTACTTC.

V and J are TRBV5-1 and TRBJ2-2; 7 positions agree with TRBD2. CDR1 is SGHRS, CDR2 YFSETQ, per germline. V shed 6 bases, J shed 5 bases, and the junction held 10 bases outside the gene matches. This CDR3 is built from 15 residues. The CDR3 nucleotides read TGCGCCAGCACCCTCTGGTGGGGGGGAACCGGGGAGCTGTTTTTT. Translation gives CASTLWWGGTGELFF.

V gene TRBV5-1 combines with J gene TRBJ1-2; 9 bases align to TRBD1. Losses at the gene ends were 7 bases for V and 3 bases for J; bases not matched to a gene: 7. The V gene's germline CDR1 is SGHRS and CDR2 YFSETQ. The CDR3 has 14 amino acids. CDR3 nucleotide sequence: TGCGCCAGCTTAAGGACAGGGGTGGACTATGGCTACACCTTC. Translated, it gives CASLRTGVDYGYTF.

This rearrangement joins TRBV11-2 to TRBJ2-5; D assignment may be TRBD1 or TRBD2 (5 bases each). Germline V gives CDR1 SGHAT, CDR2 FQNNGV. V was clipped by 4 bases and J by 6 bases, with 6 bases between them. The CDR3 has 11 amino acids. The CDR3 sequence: CASSSGQTQYF. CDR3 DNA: TGTGCCAGCAGCTCGGGGCAGACCCAGTACTTC. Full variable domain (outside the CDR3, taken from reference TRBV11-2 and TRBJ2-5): EAGVAQSPRYKIIEKRQSVAFWCNPISGHATLYWYQQILGQGPKLLIQFQNNGVVDDSQLPKDRFSAERLKGVDSTLKIQPAKLEDSAVYLCASSSGQTQYFGPGTRLLVL.

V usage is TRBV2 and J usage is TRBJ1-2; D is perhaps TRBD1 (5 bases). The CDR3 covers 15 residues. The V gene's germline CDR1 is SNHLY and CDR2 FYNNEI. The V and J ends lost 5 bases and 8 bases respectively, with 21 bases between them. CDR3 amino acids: CASSIRGGQGGGYTF. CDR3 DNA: TGTGCCAGCAGTATCAGAGGCGGGCAGGGCGGGGGCTACACCTTC. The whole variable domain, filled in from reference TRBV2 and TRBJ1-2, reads EPEVTQTPSHQVTQMGQEVILRCVPISNHLYFYWYRQILGQKVEFLVSFYNNEISEKSEIFDDQFSVERPDGSNFTLKIRSTKLEDSAMYFCASSIRGGQGGGYTFGSGTRLTVV.

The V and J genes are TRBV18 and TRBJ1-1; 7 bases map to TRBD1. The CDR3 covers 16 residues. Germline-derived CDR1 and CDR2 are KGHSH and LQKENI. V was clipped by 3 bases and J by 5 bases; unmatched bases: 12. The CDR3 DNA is TGTGCCAGCTCACCCATGGGCCAGACAGGGAGGACTGAAGCTTTCTTT. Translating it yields CASSPMGQTGRTEAFF.